The entry that follows covers one TCR beta chain sequence. The PCR employed 60 Vbeta primers together with 13 Jbeta primers. Some clones are missing from TCRdb's copy, which holds only in-frame ones; the method was immunoSEQ multiplex PCR. The sample holds 160,000 or so clones, over 70% seen once. The sample originates from a study of cytomegalovirus exposure and HLA in healthy donors. The CDR3 length is 16 residues. Germline CDR1 and CDR2: SGHTA and FQGNSA. With V trimmed by 3 bases and J by 4 bases, 7 bases remained unmatched. The TCR comes from a young man in good health and CMV-seronegative. This chain joins TRBV7-2 and TRBJ2-7; the match to TRBD1 covers 12 bases. Source material: PBMCs. The CDR3 sequence: CASSFSPGQGAYEQYF. CDR3 nucleotides: TGTGCCAGCAGCTTTAGTCCGGGACAGGGGGCATACGAGCAGTACTTC. Full variable domain (remainder filled in from reference TRBV7-2 and TRBJ2-7): GAGVSQSPSNKVTEKGKDVELRCDPISGHTALYWYRQSLGQGLEFLIYFQGNSAPDKSGLPSDRFSAERTGGSVSTLTIQRTQQEDSAVYLCASSFSPGQGAYEQYFGPGTRLTVT.